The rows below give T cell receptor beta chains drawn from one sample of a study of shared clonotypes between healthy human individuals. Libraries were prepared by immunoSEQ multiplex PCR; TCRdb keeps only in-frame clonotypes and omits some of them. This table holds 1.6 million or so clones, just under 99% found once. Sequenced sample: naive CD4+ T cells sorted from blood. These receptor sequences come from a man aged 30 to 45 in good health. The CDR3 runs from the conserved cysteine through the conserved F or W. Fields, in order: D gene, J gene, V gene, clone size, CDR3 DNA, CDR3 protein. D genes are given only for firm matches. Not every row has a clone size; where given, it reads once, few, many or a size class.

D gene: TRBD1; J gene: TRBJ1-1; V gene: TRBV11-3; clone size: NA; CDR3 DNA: TGTGCCAGCAGCTTGACAGGGCAGAACACTGAAGCTTTCTTT; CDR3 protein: CASSLTGQNTEAFF
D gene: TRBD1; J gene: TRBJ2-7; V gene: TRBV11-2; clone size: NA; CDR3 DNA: TGTGCCAGCAGAGACCCCCGCGACAGGGCCTACGAGCAGTACTTC; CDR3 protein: CASRDPRDRAYEQYF
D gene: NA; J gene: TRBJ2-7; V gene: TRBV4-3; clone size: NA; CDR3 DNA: TGCGCCAGCAGCCAAGACTACGGTACTGGAGTCCCACCCTACGAGCAGTACTTC; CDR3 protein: CASSQDYGTGVPPYEQYF
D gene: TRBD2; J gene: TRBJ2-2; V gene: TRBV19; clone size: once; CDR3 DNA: TGTGCCACCAGAGAGGGGCGCGGGGGGTACACCGGGGAGCTGTTTTTT; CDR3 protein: CATREGRGGYTGELFF
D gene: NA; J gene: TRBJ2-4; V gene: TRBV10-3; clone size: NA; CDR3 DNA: TGTGCCATCAGTGAGTCACCGGAGGAAAACATTCAGTACTTC; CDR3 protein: CAISESPEENIQYF
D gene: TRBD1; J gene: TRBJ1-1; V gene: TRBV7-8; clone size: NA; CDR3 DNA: TGTGCCAGCAGCCAAACCGTCAGGGGGCTGGGGGGCACTGAAGCTTTCTTT; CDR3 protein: CASSQTVRGLGGTEAFF
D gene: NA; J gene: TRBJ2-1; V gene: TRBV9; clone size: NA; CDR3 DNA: TGTGCCAGCAGCGTAGTAGTGGAGGGTGAGCAGTTCTTC; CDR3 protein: CASSVVVEGEQFF
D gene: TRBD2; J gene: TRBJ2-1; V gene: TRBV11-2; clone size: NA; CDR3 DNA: TGTGCCAGCAGCTTAGTCGCGGCCCTTGAGCGGGAGCCCTACAATGAGCAGTTCTTC; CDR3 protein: CASSLVAALEREPYNEQFF
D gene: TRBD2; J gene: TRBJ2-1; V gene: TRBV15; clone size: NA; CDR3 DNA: TGTGCCACCAGCAGAGATCTGGGGCTAGCGGGAGGCTCCTACAATGAGCAGTTCTTC; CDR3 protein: CATSRDLGLAGGSYNEQFF
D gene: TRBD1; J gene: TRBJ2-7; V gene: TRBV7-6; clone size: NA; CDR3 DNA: TGTGCCAGCAGCTCCGGGACAGGGATAACCTACGAGCAGTACTTC; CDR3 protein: CASSSGTGITYEQYF
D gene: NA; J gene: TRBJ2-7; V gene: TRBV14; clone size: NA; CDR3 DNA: TGTGCCAGCAGCCAAGTAGGCGAAAACGAGCAGTACTTC; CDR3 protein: CASSQVGENEQYF
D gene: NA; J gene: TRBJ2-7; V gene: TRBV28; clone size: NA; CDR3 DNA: TGTGCCAGCAGTCCGCTCCGATGGGGGTACGAGCAGTACTTC; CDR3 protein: CASSPLRWGYEQYF
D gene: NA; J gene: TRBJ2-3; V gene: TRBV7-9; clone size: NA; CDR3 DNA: TGTGCCAGCAGCTTAGTAGGTGGTAGCAGACGCACAGATACGCAGTATTTT; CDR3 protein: CASSLVGGSRRTDTQYF
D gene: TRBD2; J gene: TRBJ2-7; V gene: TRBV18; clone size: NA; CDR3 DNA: TGTGCCAGCTCATCTTCCCTAGCGGGAGGGTTCTACGAGCAGTACTTC; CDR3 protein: CASSSSLAGGFYEQYF
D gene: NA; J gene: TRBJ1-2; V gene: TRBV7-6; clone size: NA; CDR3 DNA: TGTGCCAGCAGCTTAGGCAAGGCAGGTACCTTCTATGGCTACACCTTC; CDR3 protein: CASSLGKAGTFYGYTF
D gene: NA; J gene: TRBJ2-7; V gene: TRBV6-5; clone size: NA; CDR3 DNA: TGTGCCAGCAGTTCCCGGACTCGATCCTACGAGCAGTACTTC; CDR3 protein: CASSSRTRSYEQYF
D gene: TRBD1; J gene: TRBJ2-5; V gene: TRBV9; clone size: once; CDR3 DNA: TGTGCCAGCAGCGGTTGGGACAGGGGGTACTCGCAAGAGACCCAGTACTTC; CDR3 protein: CASSGWDRGYSQETQYF
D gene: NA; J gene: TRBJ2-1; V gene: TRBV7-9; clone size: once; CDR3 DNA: TGTGCCAGCAGCCAACCCTCGCTGGAGCAGTTCTTC; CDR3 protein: CASSQPSLEQFF
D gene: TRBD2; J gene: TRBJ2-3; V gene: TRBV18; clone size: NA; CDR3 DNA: TGTGCCAGCTCACCCCCCCCTAGCGGATTCAGCACAGATACGCAGTATTTT; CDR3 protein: CASSPPPSGFSTDTQYF
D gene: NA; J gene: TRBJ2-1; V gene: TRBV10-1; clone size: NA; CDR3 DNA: TGCGCCAGCAAATCAGGGCAATACAATGAGCAGTTCTTC; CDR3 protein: CASKSGQYNEQFF
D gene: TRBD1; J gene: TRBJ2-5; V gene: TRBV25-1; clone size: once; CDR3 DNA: TGTGCCAGCAGTGAATTCGTAGGGGGCGGAGAGACCCAGTACTTC; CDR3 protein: CASSEFVGGGETQYF
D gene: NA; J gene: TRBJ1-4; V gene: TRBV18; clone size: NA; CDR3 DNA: TGTGCCAGCTCACTACGAGAACCTGCAACTAATGAAAAACTGTTTTTT; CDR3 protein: CASSLREPATNEKLFF
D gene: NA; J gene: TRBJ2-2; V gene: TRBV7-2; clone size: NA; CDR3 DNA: TGTGCCAGCAGCTTGGACAGGAACACCGGGGAGCTGTTTTTT; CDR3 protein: CASSLDRNTGELFF
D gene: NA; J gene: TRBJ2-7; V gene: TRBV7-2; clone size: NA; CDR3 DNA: TGTGCCAGCAGCTTGGCGTTCTACGAGCAGTACTTC; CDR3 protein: CASSLAFYEQYF
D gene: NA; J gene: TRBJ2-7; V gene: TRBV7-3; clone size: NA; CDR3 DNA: TGTGCCAGCAGCCGGGGCCGCCCCCCCTACGAGCAGTACTTC; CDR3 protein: CASSRGRPPYEQYF
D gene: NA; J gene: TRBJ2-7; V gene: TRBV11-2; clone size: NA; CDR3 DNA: TGTGCCAGCAGCTCAACCTGGATCACGAGCTCCTACGAGCAGTACTTC; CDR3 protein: CASSSTWITSSYEQYF
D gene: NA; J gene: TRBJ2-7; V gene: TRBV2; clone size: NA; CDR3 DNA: TGTGCCAGCAGTGAGAACAGCGGGGAGCAGTACTTC; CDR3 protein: CASSENSGEQYF
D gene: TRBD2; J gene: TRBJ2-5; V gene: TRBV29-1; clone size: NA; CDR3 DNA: TGCAGCGTTGCGGGACTAAAGGAGAACCAAGAGACCCAGTACTTC; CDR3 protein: CSVAGLKENQETQYF
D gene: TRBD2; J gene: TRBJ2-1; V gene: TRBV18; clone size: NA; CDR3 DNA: TGTGCCAGCTCACCCCTAGCGGGAGGGCCCCCCAACAATGAGCAGTTCTTC; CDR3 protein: CASSPLAGGPPNNEQFF
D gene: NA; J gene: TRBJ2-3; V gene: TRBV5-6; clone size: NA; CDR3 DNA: TGTGCCAGCAGCTTGGGGACAACGAGCACAGATACGCAGTATTTT; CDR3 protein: CASSLGTTSTDTQYF
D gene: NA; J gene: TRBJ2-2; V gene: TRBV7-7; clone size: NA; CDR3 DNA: TGTGCTAGCAGCTTAGCGTCGACAAGGGGCACCGGGGAGCTGTTTTTT; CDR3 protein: CASSLASTRGTGELFF
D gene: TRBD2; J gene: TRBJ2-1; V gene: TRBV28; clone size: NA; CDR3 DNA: TGTGCCAGCAGCAGGACTAGCGGGAGGGCCTTCGGCAATGAGCAGTTCTTC; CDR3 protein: CASSRTSGRAFGNEQFF
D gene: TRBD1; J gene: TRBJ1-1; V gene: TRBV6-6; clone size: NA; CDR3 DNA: TGTGCCAGCAGTTCCCTACGGGGACAGGGGAACACTGAAGCTTTCTTT; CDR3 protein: CASSSLRGQGNTEAFF
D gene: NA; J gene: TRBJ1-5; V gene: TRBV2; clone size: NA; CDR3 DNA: TGTGCCAGCAGTGAACAGGGACCCAATCAGCCCCAGCATTTT; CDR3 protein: CASSEQGPNQPQHF
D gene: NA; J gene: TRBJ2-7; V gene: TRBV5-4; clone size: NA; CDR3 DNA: TGTGCCAGCAGCTTGGAACAGGGATATTCCTACGAGCAGTACTTC; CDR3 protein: CASSLEQGYSYEQYF
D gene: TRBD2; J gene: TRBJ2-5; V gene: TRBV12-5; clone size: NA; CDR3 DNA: TGTGCTAGTGGTTTGGCGGCCGGGAGGGCCAATGAGACCCAGTACTTC; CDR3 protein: CASGLAAGRANETQYF
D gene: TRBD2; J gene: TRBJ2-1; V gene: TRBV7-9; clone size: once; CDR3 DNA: TGTGCCAGCAGCTTCGTAGCGGGAGCTTCCTACAATGAGCAGTTCTTC; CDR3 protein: CASSFVAGASYNEQFF
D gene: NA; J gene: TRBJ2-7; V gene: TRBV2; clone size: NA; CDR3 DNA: TGTGCCAGCAGTGAAGGAGGGGTCCTCTACGAGCAGTACTTC; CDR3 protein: CASSEGGVLYEQYF
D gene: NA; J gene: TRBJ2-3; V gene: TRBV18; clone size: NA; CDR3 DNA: TGTGCCAGCTCACCCTTTGGAGAGGGGCCGCCCGGCACAGATACGCAGTATTTT; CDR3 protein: CASSPFGEGPPGTDTQYF
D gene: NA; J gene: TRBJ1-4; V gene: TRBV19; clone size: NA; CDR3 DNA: TGTGCCAGTAGTATCCGGACATCAGAGGTAAAACTGTTTTTT; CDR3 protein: CASSIRTSEVKLFF
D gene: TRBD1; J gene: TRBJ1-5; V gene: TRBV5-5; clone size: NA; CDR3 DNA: TGTGCCAGCAGCCCCCCACAGGGGGGGGTAGTTTGTAATCAGCCCCAGCATTTT; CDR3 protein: CASSPPQGGVVCNQPQHF
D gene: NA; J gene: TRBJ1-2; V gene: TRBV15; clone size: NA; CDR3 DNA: TGTGCCACCAGCGGCTACAGGGACTATGGCTACACCTTC; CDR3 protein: CATSGYRDYGYTF
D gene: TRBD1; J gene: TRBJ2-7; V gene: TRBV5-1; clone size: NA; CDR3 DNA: TGCGCCAGCAAAAACCCACAGGGGGAGCAGTACTTC; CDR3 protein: CASKNPQGEQYF
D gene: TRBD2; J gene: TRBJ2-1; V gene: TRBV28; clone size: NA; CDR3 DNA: TGTGCCAGCAGAGACGGGAGGACACTCGGGCAGTTCTTC; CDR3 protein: CASRDGRTLGQFF
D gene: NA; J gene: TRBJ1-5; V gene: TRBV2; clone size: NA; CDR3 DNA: TGTGCCAGCAGTGAAGGGGGCAGGCGGAGCAATCAGCCCCAGCATTTT; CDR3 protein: CASSEGGRRSNQPQHF
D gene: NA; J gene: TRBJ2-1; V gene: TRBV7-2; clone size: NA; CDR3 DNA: TGTGCCAGCAGCTTAGCAAGCGGACCCTACAATGAGCAGTTCTTC; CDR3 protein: CASSLASGPYNEQFF
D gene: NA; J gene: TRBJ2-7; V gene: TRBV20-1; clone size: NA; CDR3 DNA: TGCAGTGCTCGGCAGACGATCGAGCAGTACTTC; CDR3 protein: CSARQTIEQYF
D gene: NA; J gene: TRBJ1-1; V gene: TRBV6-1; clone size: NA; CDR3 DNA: TGTGCCAGCAGACCAGGGGTCATGAACACTGAAGCTTTCTTT; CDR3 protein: CASRPGVMNTEAFF
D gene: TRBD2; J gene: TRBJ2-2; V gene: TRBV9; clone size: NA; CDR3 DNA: TGTGCCAGCAGCGTCTCTACTAGCGAAATCACCGGGGAGCTGTTTTTT; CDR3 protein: CASSVSTSEITGELFF
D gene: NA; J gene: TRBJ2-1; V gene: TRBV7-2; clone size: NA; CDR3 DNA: TGTGCCAGCAGCTTATCGCTAGGGGGGTATAATGAGCAGTTCTTC; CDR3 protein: CASSLSLGGYNEQFF
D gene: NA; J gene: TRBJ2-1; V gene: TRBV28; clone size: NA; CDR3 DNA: TGTGCCAGCAGCGAGCCCCCACGACCCCTTGTGCAGTTCTTC; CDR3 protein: CASSEPPRPLVQFF
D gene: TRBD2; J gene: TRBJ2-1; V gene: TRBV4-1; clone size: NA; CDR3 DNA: TGCGCCAGCAGCCAAGAAGGACTAGCGGACAATGAGCAGTTCTTC; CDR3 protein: CASSQEGLADNEQFF
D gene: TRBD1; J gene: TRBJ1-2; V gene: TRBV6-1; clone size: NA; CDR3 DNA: TGTGCCAGCAGAGACTTTACAGGGGGCGCGTCTGGCTACACCTTC; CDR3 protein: CASRDFTGGASGYTF
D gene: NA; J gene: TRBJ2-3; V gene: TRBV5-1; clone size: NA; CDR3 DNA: TGCGCCAGCAGTTCCGGGACTCTGGGGGATACGCAGTATTTT; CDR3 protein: CASSSGTLGDTQYF
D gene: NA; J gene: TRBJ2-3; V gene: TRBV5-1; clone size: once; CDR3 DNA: TGCGCCAGCAGCATGACAGCTAGCACAGATACGCAGTATTTT; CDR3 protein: CASSMTASTDTQYF
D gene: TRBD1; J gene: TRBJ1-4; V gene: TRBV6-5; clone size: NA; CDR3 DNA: TGTGCCAGCCGACAGGGTGTGGGTGAAAAACTGTTTTTT; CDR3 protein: CASRQGVGEKLFF
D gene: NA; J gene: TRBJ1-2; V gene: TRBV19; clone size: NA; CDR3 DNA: TGTGCCAGTAGTACCAACCCTTGGGCGGAGGCCTATGGCTACACCTTC; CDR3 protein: CASSTNPWAEAYGYTF
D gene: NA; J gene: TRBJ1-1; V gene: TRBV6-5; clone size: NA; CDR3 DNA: TGTGCCAGCAGTTTGCCAGGGGCGCACACTGAAGCTTTCTTT; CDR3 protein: CASSLPGAHTEAFF